This T cell receptor (beta chain) came from a study of blood T cell repertoires in COVID-19. Study information: Donors in the United States, Italy and Spain gave samples during acute or convalescent COVID-19. T cells, B-cell-depleted T cells, or PBMCs supplied cDNA or gDNA.

This clone appeared once. In the source study's methods: Amplifying reference gene primers gave estimates of nucleated cell counts. Clones were read by immunoSEQ multiplex PCR, and TCRdb kept only the in-frame ones, dropping some. The V and J calls and clone size were taken over from that table, and D and trimming were inferred from the DNA. The sample yields a few hundred thousand clones, 70% to 90% seen once. The sample was peripheral blood. This TCR was recovered from a woman in her 70s with active or convalescent COVID-19.

CDR3 sequence (DNA): TGTGCCAGCAGCGCCCTTACTACAGGGAATCAGCCCCAGCATTTT. Amino acid sequence: CASSALTTGNQPQHF. The rearrangement links TRBV7-8 to TRBJ1-5, with a possible D match to TRBD1 (6 bases). Between the trimmed V and J ends, which lost 5 bases and 4 bases, there was a span of 15 bases. The germline CDR1 and CDR2 sequences are SGHVS and FQNEAQ. CDR3 length: 15 amino acids.